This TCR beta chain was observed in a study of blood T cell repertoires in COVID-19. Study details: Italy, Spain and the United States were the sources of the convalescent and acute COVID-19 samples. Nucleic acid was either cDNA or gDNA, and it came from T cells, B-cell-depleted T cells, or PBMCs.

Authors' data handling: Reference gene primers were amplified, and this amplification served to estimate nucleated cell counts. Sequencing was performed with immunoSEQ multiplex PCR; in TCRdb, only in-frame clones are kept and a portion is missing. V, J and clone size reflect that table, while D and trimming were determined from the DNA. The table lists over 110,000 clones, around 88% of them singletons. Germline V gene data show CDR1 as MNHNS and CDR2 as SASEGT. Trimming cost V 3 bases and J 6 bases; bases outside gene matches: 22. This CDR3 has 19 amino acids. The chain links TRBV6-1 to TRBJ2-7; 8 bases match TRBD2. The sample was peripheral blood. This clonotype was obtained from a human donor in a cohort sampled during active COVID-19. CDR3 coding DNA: TGTGCCAGCAGTGAGCCGGGACTAGTTTATTCGGGGTCAGAGGGCGAGCAGTACTTC. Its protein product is CASSEPGLVYSGSEGEQYF.